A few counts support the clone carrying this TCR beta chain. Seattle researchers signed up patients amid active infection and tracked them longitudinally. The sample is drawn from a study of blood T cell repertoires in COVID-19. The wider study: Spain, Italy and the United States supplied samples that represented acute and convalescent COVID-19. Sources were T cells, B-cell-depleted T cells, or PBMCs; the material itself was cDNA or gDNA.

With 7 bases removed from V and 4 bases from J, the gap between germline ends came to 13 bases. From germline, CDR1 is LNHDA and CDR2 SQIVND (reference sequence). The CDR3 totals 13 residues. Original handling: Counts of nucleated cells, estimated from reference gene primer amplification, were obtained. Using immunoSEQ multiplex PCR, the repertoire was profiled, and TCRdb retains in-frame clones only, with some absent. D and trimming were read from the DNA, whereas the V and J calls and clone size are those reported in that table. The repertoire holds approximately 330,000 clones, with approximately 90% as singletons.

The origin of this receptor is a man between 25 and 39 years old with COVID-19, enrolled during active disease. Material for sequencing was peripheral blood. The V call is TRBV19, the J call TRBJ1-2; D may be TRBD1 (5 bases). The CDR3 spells CASIGGGSYGYTF. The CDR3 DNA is TGTGCCAGTATCGGTGGGGGGAGCTATGGCTACACCTTC.